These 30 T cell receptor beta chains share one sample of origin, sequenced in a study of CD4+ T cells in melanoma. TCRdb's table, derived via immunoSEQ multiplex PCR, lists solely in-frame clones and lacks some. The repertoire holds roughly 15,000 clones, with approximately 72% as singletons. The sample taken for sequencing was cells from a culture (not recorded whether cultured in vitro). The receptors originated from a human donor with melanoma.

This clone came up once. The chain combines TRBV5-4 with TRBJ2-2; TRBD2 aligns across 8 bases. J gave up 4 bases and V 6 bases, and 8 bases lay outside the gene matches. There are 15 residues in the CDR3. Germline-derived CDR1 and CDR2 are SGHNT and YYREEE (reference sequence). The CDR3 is CASTPGLAPTGELFF. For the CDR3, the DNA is TGTGCCAGCACCCCAGGACTAGCACCCACCGGGGAGCTGTTTTTT.

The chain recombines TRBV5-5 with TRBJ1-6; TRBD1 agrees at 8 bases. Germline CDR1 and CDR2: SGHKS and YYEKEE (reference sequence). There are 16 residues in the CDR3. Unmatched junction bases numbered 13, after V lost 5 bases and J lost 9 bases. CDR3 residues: CASRGTPGQAGSPLHF. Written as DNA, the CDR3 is TGTGCCAGCAGGGGCACCCCGGGACAGGCGGGTTCACCCCTCCACTTT.

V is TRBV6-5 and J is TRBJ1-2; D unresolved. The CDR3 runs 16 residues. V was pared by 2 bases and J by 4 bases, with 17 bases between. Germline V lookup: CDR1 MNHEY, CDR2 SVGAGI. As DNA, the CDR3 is TGTGCCAGCAGTTACGATCCGGGGAGCTCTGTCTATGGCTACACCTTC. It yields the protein CASSYDPGSSVYGYTF.

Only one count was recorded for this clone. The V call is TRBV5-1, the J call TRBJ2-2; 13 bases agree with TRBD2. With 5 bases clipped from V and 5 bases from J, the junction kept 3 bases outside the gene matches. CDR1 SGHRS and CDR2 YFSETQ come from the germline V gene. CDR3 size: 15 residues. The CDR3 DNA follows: TGCGCCAGCAGGGAGACTAGCGGGGGGACCGGGGAGCTGTTTTTT. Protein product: CASRETSGGTGELFF. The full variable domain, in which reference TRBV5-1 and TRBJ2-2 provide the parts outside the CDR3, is KAGVTQTPRYLIKTRGQQVTLSCSPISGHRSVSWYQQTPGQGLQFLFEYFSETQRNKGNFPGRFSGRQFSNSRSEMNVSTLELGDSALYLCASRETSGGTGELFFGEGSRLTVL.

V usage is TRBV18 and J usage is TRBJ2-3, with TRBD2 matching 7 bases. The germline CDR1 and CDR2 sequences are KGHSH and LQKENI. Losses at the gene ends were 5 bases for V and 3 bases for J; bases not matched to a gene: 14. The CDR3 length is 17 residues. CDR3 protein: CASSVPFAGETTDTQYF. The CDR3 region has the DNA TGTGCCAGCTCAGTTCCTTTTGCGGGGGAAACGACAGATACGCAGTATTTT.

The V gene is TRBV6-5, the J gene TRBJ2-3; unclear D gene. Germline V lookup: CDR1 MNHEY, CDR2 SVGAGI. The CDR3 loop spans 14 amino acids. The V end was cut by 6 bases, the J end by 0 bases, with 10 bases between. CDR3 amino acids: CASRQQMSTDTQYF. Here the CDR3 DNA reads TGTGCCAGCAGACAACAGATGAGCACAGATACGCAGTATTTT.

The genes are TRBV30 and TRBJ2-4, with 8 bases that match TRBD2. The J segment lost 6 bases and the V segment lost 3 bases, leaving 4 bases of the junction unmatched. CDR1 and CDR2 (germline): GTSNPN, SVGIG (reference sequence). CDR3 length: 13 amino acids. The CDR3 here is CAWSGGGANIQYF. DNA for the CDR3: TGTGCCTGGAGCGGGGGGGGCGCAAACATTCAGTACTTC.

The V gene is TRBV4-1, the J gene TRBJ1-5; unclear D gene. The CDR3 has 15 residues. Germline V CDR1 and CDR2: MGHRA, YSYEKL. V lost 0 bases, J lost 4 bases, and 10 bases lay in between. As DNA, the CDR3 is TGCGCCAGCAGCCAAGAAGGGCCAGTGAATCAGCCCCAGCATTTT. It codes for CASSQEGPVNQPQHF.

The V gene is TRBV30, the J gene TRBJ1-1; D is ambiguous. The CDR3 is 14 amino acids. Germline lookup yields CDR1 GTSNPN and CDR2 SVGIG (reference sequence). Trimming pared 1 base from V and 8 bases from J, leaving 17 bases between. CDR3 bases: TGTGCCTGGAGTGGCCACTACACGGCCCAAGAAGCTTTCTTT. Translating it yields CAWSGHYTAQEAFF. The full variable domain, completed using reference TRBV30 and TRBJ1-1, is SQTIHQWPATLVQPVGSPLSLECTVEGTSNPNLYWYRQAAGRGLQLLFYSVGIGQISSEVPQNLSASRPQDRQFILSSKKLLLSDSGFYLCAWSGHYTAQEAFFGQGTRLTVV.

CDR3 amino acids: CASAPHGGLNTEAFF. The CDR3 nucleotides are TGTGCCAGCGCCCCCCACGGGGGGCTGAACACTGAAGCTTTCTTT. The chain uses TRBV6-5 and TRBJ1-1, with a tentative D call TRBD1 (6 bases). The ends were cut back, 8 bases at V and 0 bases at J, with 16 bases in the middle. The length of the CDR3 is 15 residues. CDR1 is MNHEY and CDR2 is SVGAGI in the germline V gene.

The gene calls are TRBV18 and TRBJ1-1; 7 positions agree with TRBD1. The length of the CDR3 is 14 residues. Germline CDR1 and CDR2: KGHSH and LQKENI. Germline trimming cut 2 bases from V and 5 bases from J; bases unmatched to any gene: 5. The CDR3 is CASSPVQGGTEAFF. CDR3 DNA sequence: TGTGCCAGCTCACCAGTTCAGGGGGGGACTGAAGCTTTCTTT.

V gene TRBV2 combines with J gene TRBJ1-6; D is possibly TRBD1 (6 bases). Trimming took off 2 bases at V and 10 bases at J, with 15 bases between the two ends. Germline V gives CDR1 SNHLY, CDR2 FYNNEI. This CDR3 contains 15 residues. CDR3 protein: CASSENLQGRSPLHF. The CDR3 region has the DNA TGTGCCAGCAGTGAAAACCTACAGGGTAGGTCACCCCTCCACTTT.

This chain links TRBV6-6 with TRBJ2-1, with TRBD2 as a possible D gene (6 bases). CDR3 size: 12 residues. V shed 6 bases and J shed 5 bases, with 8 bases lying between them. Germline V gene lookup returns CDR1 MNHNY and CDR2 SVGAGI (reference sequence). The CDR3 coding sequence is TGTGCCAGCAGGAGACTAGACAATGAGCAGTTCTTC. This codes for CASRRLDNEQFF.

The CDR3: CASSLGGDRVVGTEAFF. As DNA, the CDR3 is TGTGCCAGCAGCTTGGGTGGGGACAGGGTGGTTGGCACTGAAGCTTTCTTT. This rearrangement joins TRBV5-6 to TRBJ1-1; TRBD1 matches 9 bases. V lost 0 bases to trimming and J lost 4 bases; unmatched junction nucleotides: 10. Germline V gives CDR1 SGHDT, CDR2 YYEEEE. This CDR3 is built from 17 residues.

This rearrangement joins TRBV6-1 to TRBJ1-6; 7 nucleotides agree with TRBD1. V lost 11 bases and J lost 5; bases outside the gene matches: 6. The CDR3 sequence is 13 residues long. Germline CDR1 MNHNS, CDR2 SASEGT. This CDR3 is CALGQRDNSPLHF. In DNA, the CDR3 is TGTGCCTTGGGACAGCGAGATAATTCACCCCTCCACTTT.

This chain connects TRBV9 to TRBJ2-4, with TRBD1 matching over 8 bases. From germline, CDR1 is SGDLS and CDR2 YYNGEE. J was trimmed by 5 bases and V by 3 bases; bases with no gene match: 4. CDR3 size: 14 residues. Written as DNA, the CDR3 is TGTGCCAGCAGCGCCGGGACAGGACAAAACATTCAGTACTTC. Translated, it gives CASSAGTGQNIQYF.

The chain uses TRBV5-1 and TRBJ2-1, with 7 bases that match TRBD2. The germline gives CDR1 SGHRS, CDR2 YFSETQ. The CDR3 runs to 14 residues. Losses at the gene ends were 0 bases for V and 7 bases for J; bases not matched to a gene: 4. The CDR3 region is CASSLVGGLNEQFF. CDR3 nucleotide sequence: TGCGCCAGCAGCTTGGTGGGGGGGTTGAATGAGCAGTTCTTC. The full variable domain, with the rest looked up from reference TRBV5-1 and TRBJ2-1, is KAGVTQTPRYLIKTRGQQVTLSCSPISGHRSVSWYQQTPGQGLQFLFEYFSETQRNKGNFPGRFSGRQFSNSRSEMNVSTLELGDSALYLCASSLVGGLNEQFFGPGTRLTVL.

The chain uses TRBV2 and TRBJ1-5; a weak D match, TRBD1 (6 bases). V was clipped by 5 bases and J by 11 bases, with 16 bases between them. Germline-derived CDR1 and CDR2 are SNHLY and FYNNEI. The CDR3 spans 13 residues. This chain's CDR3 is CASSKTGPESQHF. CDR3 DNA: TGTGCCAGCAGTAAAACAGGGCCGGAGTCCCAGCATTTT.

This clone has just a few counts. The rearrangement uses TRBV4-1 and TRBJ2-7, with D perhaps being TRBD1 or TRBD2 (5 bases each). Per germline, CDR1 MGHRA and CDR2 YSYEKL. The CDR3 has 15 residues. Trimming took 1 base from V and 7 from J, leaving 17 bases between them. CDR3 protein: CASSQVGTGLREQYF. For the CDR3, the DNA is TGCGCCAGCAGCCAAGTCGGGACGGGATTGAGGGAGCAGTACTTC.

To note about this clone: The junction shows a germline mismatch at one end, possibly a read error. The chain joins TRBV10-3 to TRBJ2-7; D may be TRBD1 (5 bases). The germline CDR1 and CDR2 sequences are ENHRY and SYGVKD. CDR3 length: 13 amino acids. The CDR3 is CASSSGRQYEQYF. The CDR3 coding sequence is TGTGCCAGCAGTTCAGGGCGTCAGTACGAGCAGTACTTC.

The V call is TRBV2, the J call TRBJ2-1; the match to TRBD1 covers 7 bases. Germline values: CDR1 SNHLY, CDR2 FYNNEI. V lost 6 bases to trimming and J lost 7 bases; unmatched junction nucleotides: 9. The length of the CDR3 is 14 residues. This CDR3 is CASSYFSDRNEQFF. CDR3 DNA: TGTGCCAGCAGCTACTTCTCGGACAGGAATGAGCAGTTCTTC. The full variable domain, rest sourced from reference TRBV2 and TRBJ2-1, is EPEVTQTPSHQVTQMGQEVILRCVPISNHLYFYWYRQILGQKVEFLVSFYNNEISEKSEIFDDQFSVERPDGSNFTLKIRSTKLEDSAMYFCASSYFSDRNEQFFGPGTRLTVL.

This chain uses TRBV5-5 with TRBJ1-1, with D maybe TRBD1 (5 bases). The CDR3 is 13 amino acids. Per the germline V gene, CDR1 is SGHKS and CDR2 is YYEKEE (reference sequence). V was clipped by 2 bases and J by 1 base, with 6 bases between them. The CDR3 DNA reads TGTGCCAGCAGCTTTGGGGCGAACACTGAAGCTTTCTTT. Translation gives CASSFGANTEAFF.

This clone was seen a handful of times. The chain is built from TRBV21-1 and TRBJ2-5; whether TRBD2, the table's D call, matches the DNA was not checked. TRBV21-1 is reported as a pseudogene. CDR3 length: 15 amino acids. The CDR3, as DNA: TGTGCCAGCAGCCCCTCTGGTGAGGGCACGGAGACCCAGTACTTC. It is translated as CASSPSGEGTETQYF.

The CDR3 sequence: CASSQSGTEETQYF. CDR3 bases: TGTGCCAGCAGCCAAAGTGGGACTGAAGAGACCCAGTACTTC. The V gene is TRBV4-2, the J gene TRBJ2-5; tentatively, D is TRBD2 (6 bases). Trimming cost V 2 bases and J 3 bases, with 10 bases left between them. The CDR3 sequence is 14 residues long. Germline V lookup: CDR1 LGHNA, CDR2 YNFKEQ.

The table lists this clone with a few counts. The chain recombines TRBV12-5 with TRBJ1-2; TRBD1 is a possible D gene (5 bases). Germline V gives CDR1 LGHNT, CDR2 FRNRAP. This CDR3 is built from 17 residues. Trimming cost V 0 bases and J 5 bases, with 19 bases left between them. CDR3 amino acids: CASGLVIVKGQEYGYTF. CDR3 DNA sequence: TGTGCTAGTGGTTTGGTAATTGTGAAGGGGCAGGAATATGGCTACACCTTC.

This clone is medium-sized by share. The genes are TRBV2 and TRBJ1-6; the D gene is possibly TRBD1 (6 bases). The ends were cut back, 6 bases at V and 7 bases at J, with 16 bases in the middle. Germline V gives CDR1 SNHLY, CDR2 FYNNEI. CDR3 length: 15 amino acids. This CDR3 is CASSPPGHPNSPLHF. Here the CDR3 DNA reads TGTGCCAGCAGCCCCCCGGGACACCCGAATTCACCCCTCCACTTT.

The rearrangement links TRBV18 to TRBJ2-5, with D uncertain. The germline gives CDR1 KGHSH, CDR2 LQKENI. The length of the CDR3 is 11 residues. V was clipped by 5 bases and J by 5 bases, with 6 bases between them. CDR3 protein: CASSSLETQYF. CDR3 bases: TGTGCCAGCTCATCTCTCGAGACCCAGTACTTC.

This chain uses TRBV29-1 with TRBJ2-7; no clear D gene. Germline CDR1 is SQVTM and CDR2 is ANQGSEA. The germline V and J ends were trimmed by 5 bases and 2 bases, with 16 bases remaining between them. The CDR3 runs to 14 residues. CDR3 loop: CSVKGRKSPYEQYF. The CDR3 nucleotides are TGCAGCGTTAAAGGCAGAAAGTCACCCTACGAGCAGTACTTC.

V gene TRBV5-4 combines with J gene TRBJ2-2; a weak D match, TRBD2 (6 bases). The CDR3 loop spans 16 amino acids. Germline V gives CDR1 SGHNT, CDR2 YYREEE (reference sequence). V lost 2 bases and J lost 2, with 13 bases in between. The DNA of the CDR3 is TGTGCCAGCAGCTTTTTTTGGGGGGTAAACACCGGGGAGCTGTTTTTT. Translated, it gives CASSFFWGVNTGELFF.

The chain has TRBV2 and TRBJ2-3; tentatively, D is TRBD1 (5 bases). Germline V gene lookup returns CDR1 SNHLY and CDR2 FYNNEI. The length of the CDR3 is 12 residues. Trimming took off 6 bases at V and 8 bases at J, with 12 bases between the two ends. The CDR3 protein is CASRKTEATQYF. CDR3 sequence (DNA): TGTGCCAGCAGGAAGACAGAAGCTACGCAGTATTTT.